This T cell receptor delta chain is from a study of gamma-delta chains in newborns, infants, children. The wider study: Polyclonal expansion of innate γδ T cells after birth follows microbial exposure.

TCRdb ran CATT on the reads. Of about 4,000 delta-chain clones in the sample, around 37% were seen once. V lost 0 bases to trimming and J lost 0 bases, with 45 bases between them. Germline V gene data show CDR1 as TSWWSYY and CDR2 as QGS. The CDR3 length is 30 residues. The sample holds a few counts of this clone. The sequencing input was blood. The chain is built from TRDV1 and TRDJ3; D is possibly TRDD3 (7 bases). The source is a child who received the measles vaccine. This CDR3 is CALGELTDCPPTVLGIWIKPLSWDTRQMFF. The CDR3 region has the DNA TGTGCTCTTGGGGAACTAACGGACTGTCCTCCTACAGTTCTGGGGATATGGATAAAGCCCCTCTCCTGGGACACCCGACAGATGTTTTTC.